Below, 25 T cell receptor beta chains from the same sample are listed, as sequenced in a study of shared clonotypes between healthy human individuals. TCRdb keeps only in-frame clones here, not all; method: immunoSEQ multiplex PCR. The table lists over 400,000 clones, around 73% of them singletons. The specimen was PBMCs. Receptors originate from a woman aged 40-49 years in good health. Some clones in this sample may be carry-over from other donors' samples.

This sequence joins TRBV7-2 and TRBJ1-2; 8 positions match TRBD1. There are 16 residues in the CDR3. V lost 6 bases to trimming and J lost 7 bases; unmatched junction nucleotides: 16. Germline V gene lookup returns CDR1 SGHTA and CDR2 FQGNSA. The CDR3 DNA follows: TGTGCCAGCAGTGCACCCGACAGGGGATTTCCCCTTGGCTACACCTTC. Translating it yields CASSAPDRGFPLGYTF.

The genes are TRBV19 and TRBJ1-5, with 8 bases matching TRBD1. The CDR3 covers 16 residues. Germline values: CDR1 LNHDA, CDR2 SQIVND (reference sequence). J was trimmed by 6 bases and V by 4 bases; bases with no gene match: 11. The CDR3 here is CASSSAGQAPLQPQHF. Written as DNA, the CDR3 is TGTGCCAGTAGTAGCGCGGGACAGGCCCCTCTTCAGCCCCAGCATTTT.

Comment on this clone: A single base is all that separates this from a far larger clone, so a read error is likely. The V and J genes are TRBV30 and TRBJ1-5; no definite D call. Germline CDR1 and CDR2: GTSNPN and SVGIG (reference sequence). The CDR3 runs to 15 residues. The CDR3 sequence is CARSVPISGNQPQHF. The DNA of the CDR3 is TGTGCCCGGAGTGTACCCATATCAGGCAATCAGCCCCAGCATTTT.

The chain couples TRBV10-3 to TRBJ2-2; D uncertain. Germline CDR1 reads ENHRY; CDR2 reads SYGVKD. CDR3 length equals 14 residues. Trimming stripped 4 bases from V and 3 bases from J, with 9 bases between. For the CDR3, the DNA is TGTGCCATCAGTGGGGCCCCGGACACCGGGGAGCTGTTTTTT. Translation gives CAISGAPDTGELFF.

The V call is TRBV5-1, the J call TRBJ2-5; tentative D call: TRBD1 (5 bases). Per germline, CDR1 SGHRS and CDR2 YFSETQ. V shed 0 bases and J shed 2 bases, with 11 bases lying between them. The CDR3 is 15 residues long. The CDR3 bases are TGCGCCAGCAGCTTGGGGCTGACAGTTCAAGAGACCCAGTACTTC. Protein product: CASSLGLTVQETQYF.

This chain uses TRBV28 with TRBJ2-5; D is possibly TRBD1 (5 bases). Per the germline V gene, CDR1 is MDHEN and CDR2 is SYDVKM. The CDR3 has 12 amino acids. Trimming removed 5 bases at V and 2 bases at J, with 6 bases between. The chain's CDR3 is CASSRQQETQYF. CDR3 nucleotide sequence: TGTGCCAGCAGTAGACAGCAAGAGACCCAGTACTTC. Full variable domain (remainder filled in from reference TRBV28 and TRBJ2-5): DVKVTQSSRYLVKRTGEKVFLECVQDMDHENMFWYRQDPGLGLRLIYFSYDVKMKEKGDIPEGYSVSREKKERFSLILESASTNQTSMYLCASSRQQETQYFGPGTRLLVL.

The chain carries TRBV29-1 and TRBJ2-4, with no clear D. From germline, CDR1 is SQVTM and CDR2 ANQGSEA. V was shortened by 1 base and J by 9 bases, with 13 bases between the two germline ends. The CDR3 contains 13 residues. The CDR3 nucleotides are TGCAGCGTTGAAGGGGCCCCGGGTGGCATTCAGTACTTC. It specifies CSVEGAPGGIQYF.

Details on this clone: Only one base separates this from a far larger clonotype, so it likely reflects a read error. J is TRBJ2-5 and V is TRBV30, with D possibly being TRBD2 (6 bases). Looked up from germline, CDR1 is GTSNPN and CDR2 is SVGIG (reference sequence). The CDR3 is 15 residues long. CDR3 loop: CAWSPGRGLQETQHF. CDR3 nucleotides: TGTGCCTGGAGTCCCGGGCGGGGATTGCAAGAGACCCAGCACTTC.

In regard to this clone: A far larger clone is one nucleotide away, so this likely arose from a read error. The chain recombines TRBV30 with TRBJ1-2, with 7 bases lining up with TRBD1. Germline loops: CDR1 GTSNPN, CDR2 SVGIG (reference sequence). This CDR3 is 13 amino acids long. J gave up 8 bases and V 1 base, and 7 bases lay outside the gene matches. Here the CDR3 DNA reads TGTGCCTGGAGTGCGGACAGGATAAAAGGCTACACCTTC. This sequence encodes CAWSADRIKGYTF.

The chain couples TRBV15 to TRBJ2-2; no clear D gene. Germline V lookup: CDR1 LNHNV, CDR2 YYDKDF (reference sequence). The CDR3 spans 14 residues. Trimming pared 0 bases from V and 5 bases from J, leaving 7 bases between. CDR3 in DNA: TGTGCCACCAGCAGAGATGTCGGAACCGGGGAGCTGTTTTTT. Protein product: CATSRDVGTGELFF.

As concerns this clone: Since a far larger clone is one base different, this is likely a read error. Additional DNA sequences in this sample encode the identical CDR3. The CDR3 here is CASSATMNTEAFF. CDR3 bases: TGTGCCAGTAGTGCAACAATGAACACTGAAGCTTTCTTC. The chain recombines TRBV19 with TRBJ1-1, with D unclear. CDR3 length equals 13 residues. From germline, CDR1 is LNHDA and CDR2 SQIVND (reference sequence). The whole variable domain, remainder taken from reference TRBV19 and TRBJ1-1, is DGGITQSPKYLFRKEGQNVTLSCEQNLNHDAMYWYRQDPGQGLRLIYYSQIVNDFQKGDIAEGYSVSREKKESFPLTVTSAQKNPTAFYLCASSATMNTEAFFGQGTRLTVV.

This clone was detected only once. The chain combines TRBV7-9 with TRBJ2-1; 12 bases line up with TRBD2. CDR3 length equals 14 residues. J lost 8 bases, V lost 5 bases, and 4 bases had no gene match. Germline V gene lookup returns CDR1 SEHNR and CDR2 FQNEAQ (reference sequence). The CDR3 DNA is TGTGCCAGCAGCACTAGCGGGAGGTTAGATGAGCAGTTCTTC. It yields the protein CASSTSGRLDEQFF.

The genes are TRBV10-2 and TRBJ1-1; unclear D gene. Germline assignment: CDR1 WSHSY and CDR2 SAAADI. Trimming removed 2 bases from V and 7 bases from J, with 11 bases in between. CDR3 length: 13 residues. CDR3 in amino acids: CASSEQRVVEAFF. CDR3 coding DNA: TGCGCCAGCAGTGAGCAAAGGGTAGTTGAAGCTTTCTTT.

The chain couples TRBV5-1 to TRBJ2-7; D ambiguous. V shed 0 bases and J shed 3 bases, with 7 bases lying between them. The CDR3 runs to 13 residues. The germline gives CDR1 SGHRS, CDR2 YFSETQ. The CDR3 bases are TGCGCCAGCAGCTTGGGAGGTTTCTACGAGCAGTACTTC. Amino acids: CASSLGGFYEQYF.

This clone appeared a few times. The chain employs TRBV19 and TRBJ2-5; perhaps TRBD1 as D (5 bases). Between the trimmed V and J ends, which lost 6 bases and 1 base, there was a span of 6 bases. The V gene's germline CDR1 is LNHDA and CDR2 SQIVND (reference sequence). The CDR3 contains 12 residues. DNA for the CDR3: TGTGCCAGTAGGGACACCCAAGAGACCCAGTACTTC. It specifies CASRDTQETQYF.

V and J are TRBV5-1 and TRBJ1-3, with D unresolved. CDR3 size: 15 residues. The germline V gene encodes CDR1 SGHRS and CDR2 YFSETQ. V shed 0 bases and J shed 3 bases, with 10 bases lying between them. The CDR3: CASSLAPRFGNTIYF. CDR3 coding DNA: TGCGCCAGCAGCTTGGCCCCCCGATTTGGAAACACCATATATTTT.

The chain combines TRBV27 with TRBJ1-2; no clear D. CDR3 length equals 13 residues. Germline CDR1 MNHEY, CDR2 SMNVEV (reference sequence). Between the trimmed V and J ends, which lost 3 bases and 4 bases, there was a span of 9 bases. The CDR3 loop reads CASSFRPAYGYTF. In DNA form, the CDR3 reads TGTGCCAGCAGTTTTCGGCCAGCCTATGGCTACACCTTC.

This chain links TRBV9 with TRBJ2-7, with 9 positions matching TRBD1. Germline CDR1 SGDLS, CDR2 YYNGEE. V trimming: 3 bases; J trimming: 2 bases; junction bases outside the gene matches: 6. The CDR3 has 15 amino acids. The CDR3 DNA reads as TGTGCCAGCAGCGCCACCGGGACAGGGCCCTACGAGCAGTACTTC. As protein: CASSATGTGPYEQYF.

This clone was counted between two and nine times. This rearrangement joins TRBV7-8 to TRBJ2-1; 12 bases are shared with TRBD1. The V segment lost 0 bases and the J segment 7 bases; nucleotides outside the gene matches: 19. In germline, CDR1 is SGHVS, CDR2 FQNEAQ. The length of the CDR3 is 21 residues. The CDR3 sequence is CASSLASGTGGYERVVNEQFF. In DNA form, the CDR3 reads TGTGCCAGCAGCTTAGCATCCGGGACAGGGGGCTATGAGCGGGTCGTGAATGAGCAGTTCTTC.

V usage is TRBV6-4 and J usage is TRBJ1-3; the match to TRBD1 covers 9 bases. The CDR3 totals 17 residues. Per germline, CDR1 MRHNA and CDR2 SNTAGT. The V and J ends lost 0 bases and 0 bases, in that order; junction bases with no gene match: 3. The CDR3: CASSDSDRGASGNTIYF. CDR3 DNA: TGTGCCAGCAGTGACTCCGACAGGGGGGCCTCTGGAAACACCATATATTTT.

As to this clone: The junction departs from germline at one end; a sequencing error may be responsible. The chain links TRBV7-7 to TRBJ2-3, with D unclear. The CDR3 length is 14 residues. Germline V gives CDR1 SSHAT, CDR2 FNYEAQ (reference sequence). The CDR3 DNA reads as TGTGCTAGCAGCAGAGACCTTAGCACAGATACGCAGTATTTT. This gives the protein CASSRDLSTDTQYF.

The CDR3 protein is CASSPAGPAYNEQFF. The CDR3 DNA follows: TGTGCCAGCAGCCCCGCCGGCCCCGCCTACAATGAGCAGTTCTTC. The chain recombines TRBV28 with TRBJ2-1; no clear D gene. V was clipped by 6 bases and J by 2 bases, with 14 bases between them. Germline lookup yields CDR1 MDHEN and CDR2 SYDVKM. The CDR3 totals 15 residues.

The rearrangement joins TRBV11-2 to TRBJ1-4, with 7 bases matching TRBD1. Germline assignment: CDR1 SGHAT and CDR2 FQNNGV. The CDR3 runs to 16 residues. With 1 base clipped from V and 8 bases from J, the junction kept 10 bases outside the gene matches. DNA of the CDR3: TGTGCCAGCAGCTTAGCTTTTAGGGGGCTCGGCGAAAAACTGTTTTTT. Protein: CASSLAFRGLGEKLFF. Using reference TRBV11-2 and TRBJ1-4 for the parts outside the CDR3, the full variable domain is EAGVAQSPRYKIIEKRQSVAFWCNPISGHATLYWYQQILGQGPKLLIQFQNNGVVDDSQLPKDRFSAERLKGVDSTLKIQPAKLEDSAVYLCASSLAFRGLGEKLFFGSGTQLSVL.

Worth noting for this clone: Being one base from a much bigger clone, this may be a read error. The chain is built from TRBV5-4 and TRBJ1-1, with D possibly being TRBD1 (5 bases). Germline CDR1 reads SGHNT; CDR2 reads YYREEE (reference sequence). The CDR3 is made up of 13 amino acids. Written as DNA, the CDR3 is TGTGCCAGCAGACCCGCGACAGAGACTGGAGCTTTCTTT. Protein: CASRPATETGAFF.

V and J are TRBV6-5 and TRBJ2-1, with D perhaps TRBD2 (6 bases). Germline V gene sequence: CDR1 MNHEY, CDR2 SVGAGI. CDR3 length: 15 amino acids. Trimming took off 0 bases at V and 10 bases at J, with 16 bases between the two ends. The CDR3 sequence is CASSYSFLASGEQFF. CDR3 DNA sequence: TGTGCCAGCAGTTACTCGTTCCTAGCGTCAGGCGAGCAGTTCTTC.